This T cell receptor (beta chain) came from a study of shared clonotypes between healthy human individuals. This clone came up once. Terminally differentiated effector memory CD45RA+ cells were excluded from the naive CD8 cells, which were CD45RO-negative and positively selected for CCR7. This CDR3 is built from 13 residues. Germline CDR1 MNHEY, CDR2 SVGAGI. V was clipped by 7 bases and J by 4 bases, with 13 bases between them. Repertoires were generated with immunoSEQ multiplex PCR, while TCRdb's copy carries only in-frame clones and drops some. This sample has around 2,000,000 clones, with about 95% found just once.

The sequenced sample was naive CD8+ T cells sorted from blood. The V call is TRBV6-5, the J call TRBJ1-2, with D hard to call. This TCR came from a man between 18 and 35 years old in good health. DNA of the CDR3: TGTGCCAGCATTGAGTCGGGAGGCTATGGCTACACCTTC. Its protein product is CASIESGGYGYTF.